This T cell receptor (beta chain) was recovered during a study of cytomegalovirus exposure and HLA in healthy donors (dated by TCRdb to between 2016 and 2019). About the study as a whole: According to an earlier analysis of 587 of the donors, 150 million to 200 million T cells yielded roughly 110 million unique TCR beta sequences and less than 300 Gb of sequence data. Class I and class II HLA loci were covered by the typing at four-digit resolution. In an earlier analysis of about 590 of the donors, high-throughput TCR beta sequencing was used to judge whether each TCR beta V gene segment behaved as functional or pseudogenic. About 280 gigabases of sequencing data and 80 million or so unique TCR sequences were included in an early release covering several hundred HLA-typed donors. Among about 370 genotyped donors of the cohort, an average of approximately 200,000 unique TCR beta nucleotide sequences was sequenced per donor, of which roughly 17% were non-productive. The study profiled the T cell repertoires of about 640 subjects by immunosequencing and related them to cytomegalovirus serostatus. A later analysis re-examined previously published TCR beta repertoires from around 670 donors and added high-resolution HLA genotyping to investigate patterns of TCR occurrence. A separate validation cohort of roughly 130 different subjects was used in addition to the roughly 670-subject first cohort. The later analysis used no new phenotypic data to find candidate immune exposures, relying instead on TCR beta sequences and their occurrence across donors. Donor age, sex, ethnicity and CMV serostatus were compiled together with the repertoire data. The aim of the study was to test whether cataloging public T cell receptors could identify signatures of past pathogen exposure. About five DR-DQ haplotypes were treated as single units for association and clustering because of strong linkage in the cohort. High-throughput TCR immunosequencing, statistical association of individual TCRs with disease status, and machine learning were combined to predict cytomegalovirus infection status. Every discovery cohort repertoire had been produced on one sequencing platform. Typing coverage differed by locus: A, B, C, DRB1 and DQB1 were typed in roughly 629-630 donors, DQA1 in about 510, DPA1 in some 600, and DPB1 in 472. A later genetic analysis used genome-wide SNP genotypes for 398 of the 666 donors, treating that subset as a discovery cohort. Of the roughly 400 genotyped donors, 75% to 85% were placed in the genetic ancestry cluster associated with self-reported Caucasian donors.

The CDR3 holds 15 amino acids from the cysteine to the phenylalanine. The read is trimmed to its CDR3 DNA, 45 bases read in frame from base 1. As encoded in the germline V gene, CDR1 is SGHTA while CDR2 is FQGNSA. After removal of 5 bases from V and 4 bases from J, the junction retains 7 bases not matched to a gene. The cohort comprised several hundred healthy bone marrow donors. At the time of sampling, all cohort members were nominally healthy, though unrecorded immune exposures were likely present. The donor was CMV seropositive and belonged to the group of more than 250 seropositive cohort members. Each donor provided a peripheral blood sample, and peripheral blood mononuclear cells were used for TCR beta sequencing. Genomic DNA extraction from the blood cell samples was performed with the Qiagen DNeasy Blood Extraction Kit. Study-wide conclusions, independent of this receptor: In a later analysis, some 18,000 TCR beta sequences were associated with specific HLA alleles at a false discovery rate of 0.05. In this cohort, only TCR beta chains were sequenced, and detectable features were limited by the absence of alpha or paired-chain data. Correlated functional status among segregating V segments might be attributable to linkage disequilibrium, but an unknown experimental factor could not be ruled out. Across donors, most TCR sequences were observed very rarely, whereas some public TCRs were present in many individuals. A later analysis found that TCR association rates varied across HLA loci, with DRB1 alleles showing the most associated TCRs and HLA-C alleles the fewest. A total of roughly 160 TCR beta chains were listed by the study as associated with cytomegalovirus. In both the original and validation cohorts, the classifier was reported to diagnose cytomegalovirus status with high specificity and sensitivity. According to a later analysis, most CMV-associated TCR beta chains appeared to be HLA-restricted, and the HLA associations seemed to be driven largely by CMV exposure. Strong co-occurrence of HLA alleles, especially DR and DQ, made assigning TCR associations to individual alleles difficult. Some IMGT-functional V segments, including TRBV6-2 and TRBV6-3, could not be distinguished by the 87-base-pair reads and were therefore excluded. Immune exposure information for the cohort was limited to CMV serostatus. According to a later genetic analysis, donors in an Asian-associated ancestry cluster had fewer N-insertions in productive TCRs than the approximately 650-donor mean. In a later analysis, HLA-associated TCR beta chains showed more clonal expansion and lower generation probabilities than non-associated chains that were equally common. In an earlier analysis of 587 of the donors, most TCR beta V segments were observed in productive rearrangements about 87% or about 30% of the time, broadly matching IMGT annotations. In a later genetic analysis, a missense DCLRE1C variant was associated with V-gene and J-gene trimming of TCR beta chains, and the association was replicated in an independent cohort. A cluster of highly shared sequence variants was judged likely to be a technical artifact of the sequencing pipeline. A few of the identified cytomegalovirus-associated TCR beta chains were confirmed in vitro to be specific for cytomegalovirus antigens. Roughly uniform sequencing depth across donors was assumed in presence/absence analyses, although this assumption may not hold. It was suggested by the authors that the approach could potentially be generalized to other disease states and immunological phenotypes. A further reported finding was that TCR beta sequences accurately predicted the HLA-A and HLA-B alleles for most subjects in the first cohort. In a later analysis, several top co-occurrence clusters were reported to appear linked to parvovirus B19, influenza, CMV and Epstein-Barr virus. Because some donors lacked HLA typing at each locus, the association tests relied only on the typed subset. Because counts were too low, roughly 18 rarely observed V segments, including chromosome 9 orphons, were left out of the earlier analysis of 587 of the donors.

Worth noting for this clone: Its target antigen remains unknown. No qualities accompany the bases; no much larger clone lies one base away.

The library was made by the immunoSEQ multiplex PCR assay. For the multiplex PCR, a mixture combining 60 forward primers for TCR Vbeta segments and 13 reverse primers for TCR Jbeta segments was used. The CDR3 region of rearranged TCR beta genes was amplified from genomic DNA with a multiplex PCR assay. The amplified TCR beta libraries were sequenced on the Illumina HiSeq System as 87-base-pair reads. The published analysis was carried out like this. In a later analysis, some 80 million unique TCR beta chains were counted across the approximately 640 repertoires, and around 11 million of these chains were shared by at least two donors. To remove PCR and sequencing errors, raw reads were error-corrected and collapsed into unique sequences using a nearest-neighbor algorithm that merged closely related sequences. To assign V, D and J gene segments, CDR3 sequences were aligned to IMGT reference sequences. For a sequence to be retained, at least a six-nucleotide match to both a V gene segment and a J gene segment was required. A rearrangement was called productive if the CDR3 had no stop codons and remained in frame with V and J, and every other rearrangement was called non-productive. Following IMGT convention, CDR3 was defined as the stretch from the second conserved V-encoded cysteine up to the conserved J-encoded phenylalanine. The earlier analysis of about 560 of the donors excluded any sequence lacking an unambiguous match to a single V gene segment. An earlier analysis of 500 to 700 of the donors classified V segments as functional when productive rearrangements were above 56.7% and as segregating when the standard deviation between donors was above 5%. A statistical classification framework was developed to diagnose cytomegalovirus status using the catalog of TCR beta chain sequences. In a later analysis, TCR nucleotide sequences were compared against IMGT/GENE-DB human TR gene sequences so that V and J genes could be assigned. A later analysis assigned CDR3 sequences and most-parsimonious VDJ recombination scenarios with the TCRdist pipeline. In a later analysis, each TCR beta chain was defined by its CDR3 amino acid sequence together with its V-gene family, and reads without a unique V-gene family were excluded. A later analysis removed 592 highly shared, low-generation-probability nucleotide sequences to deal with suspected cross-contamination and a sequencing artifact. For each public chain, a later analysis derived a clonal expansion index from normalized ranks of inferred template counts within each repertoire. In a later analysis, generation probabilities were computed using a VDJ recombination model fitted to out-of-frame rearrangements, and the results were checked against IGoR. Hypergeometric tests were used in a later analysis to score TCR-TCR, TCR-HLA and TCR-CMV co-occurrence, with a repertoire-size bias correction applied to the TCR pairs. In a later analysis, false discovery rates were estimated by permuting HLA or CMV assignments 20 times. In a later analysis, co-occurring TCRs were grouped with DBSCAN, and TCRdist sequence similarity was added when clustering was performed within HLA-allele-positive subsets. Repertoires with fewer than 30,000 or more than 120,000 public chains, plus five repertoires with anomalous nucleotide sharing, were excluded from co-occurrence clustering. TCRdb provides this immuneACCESS table in a form limited to in-frame rearrangements. Some clones are lacking; in checked studies, under half of them reflect an unresolved V gene, and why the rest are absent is not known. The DNA was the basis for D and trimming; V, J and clone size are from that table. This sample is represented by some 130,000 clones; more than 75% of them were singletons. The top ten clonotypes cover around 7.8% of the sample.

The chain couples TRBV7-2 to TRBJ2-1, with 8 bases aligning to TRBD2. The sequence was obtained from a woman between 50 and 59 years old in good health and CMV-seropositive. The sequenced sample consisted of PBMCs. In nucleotides, the sequence is TGTGCCAGCAGCCGGCGGGGGGTTCTATACAATGAGCAGTTCTTC. Its protein product is CASSRRGVLYNEQFF.